Each of the 19 T cell receptor beta chains below was sequenced from the same sample in a study of identical twins listed by TCRdb under 2016. Library construction relied on 5' RACE. The reads were generated on an Illumina HiSeq 2000. TCRdb passed the public sequencing reads through fastp at Q25 and MiXCR, retaining productive beta sequences. Identical CDR3 proteins give one entry, which carries the most common genes and DNA. Counted in this sample were fewer than 650,000 distinct CDR3 sequences; roughly 9.5% of them appeared once. The ten largest make up approximately 3.2% of the sample. These sequences were also reported in another study, on yellow fever vaccine responses in identical twins.

Sequencing was performed on PBMCs. The source of these receptors is a woman under 30 in good health.

This clonotype was observed a handful of times. The gene calls are TRBV10-3 and TRBJ2-7; TRBD1 agrees at 7 bases. CDR3 length: 14 amino acids. CDR1 and CDR2 from the germline V gene are ENHRY and SYGVKD. The V segment lost 5 bases and the J segment 2 bases; nucleotides outside the gene matches: 6. In nucleotides, the CDR3 is TGTGCCATCAGTAACGACAGGGAAGCCTACGAGCAGTACTTC. Its translation: CAISNDREAYEQYF.

This chain connects TRBV10-3 to TRBJ2-7; TRBD1 is a possible D gene (5 bases). V was cut by 7 bases and J by 0 bases, with 10 bases left in between. CDR3 length equals 13 residues. Per germline, CDR1 ENHRY and CDR2 SYGVKD. The CDR3 loop is CAIKVTASYEQYF. In DNA form, the CDR3 reads TGTGCCATCAAGGTGACAGCCTCCTACGAGCAGTACTTC.

This clonotype has at least ten counts. V and J are TRBV3-1 and TRBJ1-2; 8 bases are shared with TRBD1. The CDR3 is made up of 18 amino acids. Germline V CDR1 and CDR2: LGHDT, YNNKEL (reference sequence). The V and J ends lost 4 bases and 2 bases, in that order; junction bases with no gene match: 15. The CDR3: CASSRTDRGVRENYGYTF. CDR3 DNA: TGTGCCAGCAGCCGTACTGACAGGGGAGTACGTGAGAACTATGGCTACACCTTC.

In its sample, this clonotype was seen many times. The gene calls are TRBV7-9 and TRBJ2-7, with a tentative D call TRBD1 (5 bases). This CDR3 comprises 16 residues. The germline V gene encodes CDR1 SEHNR and CDR2 FQNEAQ (reference sequence). V lost 3 bases and J lost 0, with 15 bases in between. The CDR3, as DNA: TGTGCCAGCAGCTTCAATATCAGGGATTCCTCCTACGAGCAGTACTTC. Translating gives CASSFNIRDSSYEQYF.

This clonotype was picked up many times. V gene TRBV10-3 combines with J gene TRBJ2-3, with 7 positions matching TRBD2. The CDR3 runs 16 residues. Germline assignment: CDR1 ENHRY and CDR2 SYGVKD. J was trimmed by 0 bases and V by 5 bases; bases with no gene match: 8. The DNA for the CDR3 is TGTGCCATCAGTTTCACCGGGACTACTAGCACAGATACGCAGTATTTT. Protein: CAISFTGTTSTDTQYF.

CDR3 bases: TGTGCCACCGACAGGGACGGGGGCTACGAGCAGTACTTC. Translation gives CATDRDGGYEQYF. The chain is built from TRBV15 and TRBJ2-7; possibly TRBD1 for D (7 bases). The CDR3 is 13 amino acids. The V gene's germline CDR1 is LNHNV and CDR2 YYDKDF (reference sequence). V was pared by 8 bases and J by 3 bases, with 14 bases between. Together with reference TRBV15 and TRBJ2-7, the CDR3 gives the full variable domain: DAMVIQNPRYQVTQFGKPVTLSCSQTLNHNVMYWYQQKSSQAPKLLFHYYDKDFNNEADTPDNFQSRRPNTSFCFLDIRSPGLGDTAMYLCATDRDGGYEQYFGPGTRLTVT.

The V and J genes are TRBV4-3 and TRBJ2-5; D perhaps matches TRBD1 (7 bases). In germline, CDR1 is LGHNA, CDR2 YSLEER. The germline V and J ends were trimmed by 1 base and 1 base, with 13 bases remaining between them. The CDR3 spans 16 residues. The CDR3 spells CASSQGAGQSQETQYF. CDR3 coding DNA: TGCGCCAGCAGCCAAGGCGCGGGACAGTCCCAAGAGACCCAGTACTTC.

There are many counts of this clonotype. The J gene is TRBJ2-7, the V gene TRBV27, with 10 bases aligning to TRBD2. This CDR3 is built from 20 residues. V shed 5 bases, J shed 4 bases, and the junction held 23 bases outside the gene matches. CDR1 and CDR2 from the germline V gene are MNHEY and SMNVEV (reference sequence). The CDR3 DNA reads TGTGCCAGCAGTCTCCGGACTAGCGGAGCGCAACGCGGCGGACTTTACGAGCAGTACTTC. Protein: CASSLRTSGAQRGGLYEQYF.

CDR3: CAWSGIGEQFF. CDR3 nucleotide sequence: TGTGCCTGGAGCGGGATTGGTGAGCAGTTCTTC. V gene TRBV30 combines with J gene TRBJ2-1; maybe TRBD2 (5 bases). The germline V and J ends were trimmed by 3 bases and 9 bases, with 9 bases remaining between them. The CDR3 loop spans 11 amino acids. Germline V gives CDR1 GTSNPN, CDR2 SVGIG (reference sequence).

V is TRBV11-2 and J is TRBJ1-6; perhaps TRBD1 as D (6 bases). The CDR3 is 16 amino acids. The V gene lost 0 bases and the J gene lost 10 bases, with 16 bases spanning the gap. Germline V gene sequence: CDR1 SGHAT, CDR2 FQNNGV. The CDR3 DNA follows: TGTGCCAGCAGCTTAGATCTACGAGGACAGTTGTCACCCCTCCACTTT. Its protein is CASSLDLRGQLSPLHF.

In this sample, this clonotype turned up a few times. The chain links TRBV29-1 to TRBJ2-7, with TRBD2 matching 8 bases. The CDR3 loop spans 16 amino acids. V trimming: 4 bases; J trimming: 2 bases; junction bases outside the gene matches: 13. Germline V gene sequence: CDR1 SQVTM, CDR2 ANQGSEA. The CDR3 protein is CSVVGGTTSDPYEQYF. CDR3 nucleotide sequence: TGCAGCGTTGTAGGAGGGACGACTAGCGATCCCTACGAGCAGTACTTC.

This clonotype came up many times. V is TRBV10-3 and J is TRBJ1-2, with D hard to call. V was shortened by 0 bases and J by 2 bases, with 4 bases between the two germline ends. The length of the CDR3 is 13 residues. The germline V gene encodes CDR1 ENHRY and CDR2 SYGVKD. The CDR3 loop reads CAISESENYGYTF. The CDR3 DNA follows: TGTGCCATCAGTGAGTCAGAGAACTATGGCTACACCTTC.

J is TRBJ2-7 and V is TRBV28, with D possibly being TRBD1 (5 bases). V was trimmed by 3 bases and J by 6 bases, leaving 18 bases between them. The CDR3 spans 15 residues. Germline CDR1 MDHEN, CDR2 SYDVKM. The CDR3 spells CASSFPTPGLGEQYF. The CDR3 DNA reads as TGTGCCAGCAGTTTTCCCACCCCAGGGCTGGGCGAGCAGTACTTC.

The table lists this clonotype with a few counts. This chain links TRBV4-1 with TRBJ2-1; 12 nucleotides align to TRBD2. V shed 4 bases and J 6 bases; nucleotides not matched to a gene: 4. The CDR3 is 15 residues long. Germline values: CDR1 MGHRA, CDR2 YSYEKL. The chain's CDR3 is CASSRLAGVSNEQFF. As DNA, the CDR3 is TGCGCCAGCAGCCGACTAGCGGGAGTGAGCAATGAGCAGTTCTTC.

V gene TRBV2 combines with J gene TRBJ2-5; D is unresolved. CDR3 length: 14 amino acids. Germline CDR1 SNHLY, CDR2 FYNNEI. Trimming stripped 1 base from V and 3 bases from J, with 9 bases between. CDR3 bases: TGTGCCAGCAGTGAAGGTTTTCAAAAAGAGACCCAGTACTTC. Residues: CASSEGFQKETQYF.

This clonotype was seen ten or more times. J is TRBJ2-3 and V is TRBV5-1; 7 bases agree with TRBD2. From germline, CDR1 is SGHRS and CDR2 YFSETQ. The CDR3 spans 15 residues. Trimming removed 3 bases from V and 5 bases from J; junction bases left unmatched: 9. The CDR3 sequence: CASSWGTMSGDTQYF. The CDR3 nucleotides read TGCGCCAGCAGCTGGGGGACTATGTCTGGAGATACGCAGTATTTT.

This clonotype was counted a few times. J is TRBJ1-6 and V is TRBV30; D not resolved. The length of the CDR3 is 12 residues. The V and J ends lost 2 bases and 6 bases respectively, with 5 bases between them. Germline V gene sequence: CDR1 GTSNPN, CDR2 SVGIG (reference sequence). The CDR3 nucleotides are TGTGCCTGGAGTAACCTTAATTCACCCCTCCACTTT. This codes for CAWSNLNSPLHF.

J is TRBJ1-6 and V is TRBV28; 8 bases align to TRBD1. V dropped 5 bases and J dropped 7; count of bases not matched to a gene: 10. Per the germline V gene, CDR1 is MDHEN and CDR2 is SYDVKM. This CDR3 comprises 16 residues. The CDR3 spells CASSTSGTGRNSPLHF. CDR3 coding DNA: TGTGCCAGCAGTACTAGTGGGACAGGTCGAAATTCACCCCTCCACTTT.

This clonotype was seen only a few times. This rearrangement joins TRBV9 to TRBJ1-2; 11 bases line up with TRBD1. The length of the CDR3 is 15 residues. The V and J ends lost 3 bases and 6 bases, in that order; junction bases with no gene match: 7. Germline values: CDR1 SGDLS, CDR2 YYNGEE. CDR3 in DNA: TGTGCCAGCAGCGCGAATGGGGACAGGGGGGATGGCTACACCTTC. It is translated as CASSANGDRGDGYTF. Full variable domain (outside the CDR3, taken from reference TRBV9 and TRBJ1-2): DSGVTQTPKHLITATGQRVTLRCSPRSGDLSVYWYQQSLDQGLQFLIQYYNGEERAKGNILERFSAQQFPDLHSELNLSSLELGDSALYFCASSANGDRGDGYTFGSGTRLTVV.